These T cell receptor beta chains were read from a single sample in a study of T cell responses to AZD1222 COVID-19 vaccine. The assay was immunoSEQ multiplex PCR, and TCRdb's table has in-frame clones only and misses some. The sample records around 73,000 clones, roughly nine tenths being singletons. The sequencing used peripheral blood, collected 28 days after the second AZD1222 dose. The source of these receptors is an adult who received the AZD1222 COVID-19 vaccine. The CDR3 runs from the conserved cysteine through the conserved F or W. The order of the fields is J gene, clone size, D gene, V gene, CDR3 DNA, CDR3 protein. The D gene is left open where the match is weak. Not all rows give a size; the values are once, few, many and, for expanded clones, a class.

J gene: TRBJ2-7; clone size: once; D gene: NA; V gene: TRBV5-8; CDR3 DNA: TGTGCCAGCAGCTTGCACTACGAGCAGTACTTC; CDR3 protein: CASSLHYEQYF
J gene: TRBJ2-6; clone size: NA; D gene: NA; V gene: TRBV4-2; CDR3 DNA: TGTGCCAGCAGCCCTTGGGGGGGCCAAAGCTCTGGGGCCAACGTCCTGACTTTC; CDR3 protein: CASSPWGGQSSGANVLTF
J gene: TRBJ2-3; clone size: NA; D gene: NA; V gene: TRBV29-1; CDR3 DNA: TGCAGCGTTGAAGGTATGCCGCCGGATACGCAGTATTTT; CDR3 protein: CSVEGMPPDTQYF
J gene: TRBJ1-4; clone size: NA; D gene: TRBD1; V gene: TRBV4-2; CDR3 DNA: TGTGCCAGCAGCCAAGATCATGGGACAGGGGGCCGGATTGGGGCTAATGAAAAACTGTTTTTT; CDR3 protein: CASSQDHGTGGRIGANEKLFF
J gene: TRBJ2-1; clone size: once; D gene: NA; V gene: TRBV7-9; CDR3 DNA: TGTGCCAGCAGCTTTCCCGACCTCAATCCCATTGAGCAGTTCTTC; CDR3 protein: CASSFPDLNPIEQFF
J gene: TRBJ1-2; clone size: once; D gene: NA; V gene: TRBV7-9; CDR3 DNA: TGTGCCAGCAGCCAGGTGGTGGGAAGGGAGACATATGGCTACACCTTC; CDR3 protein: CASSQVVGRETYGYTF
J gene: TRBJ1-1; clone size: NA; D gene: NA; V gene: TRBV7-2; CDR3 DNA: TGTGCCAGCGTGGGGGGCCGGACGCCTCGGAGCACTGAAGCTTTCTTT; CDR3 protein: CASVGGRTPRSTEAFF
J gene: TRBJ2-1; clone size: NA; D gene: NA; V gene: TRBV9; CDR3 DNA: TGTGCCAGCAGCGTAGTTGGCAGGGGAGGGGACAATGAGCAGTTCTTC; CDR3 protein: CASSVVGRGGDNEQFF
J gene: TRBJ2-3; clone size: NA; D gene: TRBD2; V gene: TRBV5-6; CDR3 DNA: TGTGCCAGCAGCTTGATACTAGCGGGGGGCCGGGGCACAGATACGCAGTATTTT; CDR3 protein: CASSLILAGGRGTDTQYF
J gene: TRBJ1-3; clone size: NA; D gene: NA; V gene: TRBV11-2; CDR3 DNA: TGTGCCAGCAGCTTACTAGGGGGACCCTCTGGAAACACCATATATTTT; CDR3 protein: CASSLLGGPSGNTIYF
J gene: TRBJ1-2; clone size: once; D gene: NA; V gene: TRBV29-1; CDR3 DNA: TGCAGCGTTGGGCCCCCACAGGGCGGCTACACCTTC; CDR3 protein: CSVGPPQGGYTF
J gene: TRBJ2-3; clone size: once; D gene: NA; V gene: TRBV9; CDR3 DNA: TGTGCCAGCAGCGTATCAGCGGGCGGCACAGATACGCAGTATTTT; CDR3 protein: CASSVSAGGTDTQYF
J gene: TRBJ1-2; clone size: NA; D gene: NA; V gene: TRBV28; CDR3 DNA: TGTGCCAGCAGCCCCGAAAACTATGGCTACACCTTC; CDR3 protein: CASSPENYGYTF
J gene: TRBJ1-5; clone size: NA; D gene: NA; V gene: TRBV9; CDR3 DNA: TGTGCCCGCAGCGTAGGGGGGAGGGGAGATCAGCCCCAGCATTTT; CDR3 protein: CARSVGGRGDQPQHF
J gene: TRBJ2-1; clone size: NA; D gene: NA; V gene: TRBV7-7; CDR3 DNA: TGTGCCAGCAGCCTCGGGAACTACAATGAGCAGTTCTTC; CDR3 protein: CASSLGNYNEQFF
J gene: TRBJ2-3; clone size: NA; D gene: TRBD2; V gene: TRBV9; CDR3 DNA: TGTGCCAGCAGCCCCCGACTAGCGGGAGCCGCGGATACGCAGTATTTT; CDR3 protein: CASSPRLAGAADTQYF
J gene: TRBJ1-2; clone size: few; D gene: NA; V gene: TRBV5-4; CDR3 DNA: TGTGCCAGCACCTCGGCAGGACTAGATGGCTACACCTTC; CDR3 protein: CASTSAGLDGYTF
J gene: TRBJ2-7; clone size: NA; D gene: NA; V gene: TRBV27; CDR3 DNA: TGTGCCAGCAGTCCTCAGGGTACGCGCTACGAGCAGTACTTC; CDR3 protein: CASSPQGTRYEQYF
J gene: TRBJ2-2; clone size: NA; D gene: NA; V gene: TRBV19; CDR3 DNA: TGTGCCAGTAACAGACCTACCGGGGAGCTGTTTTTT; CDR3 protein: CASNRPTGELFF
J gene: TRBJ2-5; clone size: NA; D gene: TRBD2; V gene: TRBV6-2/TRBV6-3; CDR3 DNA: TGTGCCAGCAGGTACACCCCTCGAGCGGGGGGGCCAGGAGAAGCACAAGAGACCCAGTACTTC; CDR3 protein: CASRYTPRAGGPGEAQETQYF
J gene: TRBJ1-2; clone size: NA; D gene: NA; V gene: TRBV5-4; CDR3 DNA: TGTGCCAGCAGCCCCGGGACCCCCAGGAGTACAAACTATGGCTACACCTTC; CDR3 protein: CASSPGTPRSTNYGYTF
J gene: TRBJ1-4; clone size: NA; D gene: NA; V gene: TRBV20-1; CDR3 DNA: TGCAGTGTTGACATTGGGGAAAAACTGTTTTTT; CDR3 protein: CSVDIGEKLFF
J gene: TRBJ2-7; clone size: few; D gene: NA; V gene: TRBV5-1; CDR3 DNA: TGCGCCAGCAGCTTGCCGACAGCTAACTACGAGCAGTACTTC; CDR3 protein: CASSLPTANYEQYF
J gene: TRBJ1-2; clone size: NA; D gene: TRBD1; V gene: TRBV6-5; CDR3 DNA: TGTGCCAGCAGTTGGACAGGGGGGAACTATGGCTACACCTTC; CDR3 protein: CASSWTGGNYGYTF
J gene: TRBJ2-7; clone size: NA; D gene: TRBD1; V gene: TRBV18; CDR3 DNA: TGTGCCAGCTCACGCCCGGGACAGGGGTTTTACGAGCAGTACTTC; CDR3 protein: CASSRPGQGFYEQYF
J gene: TRBJ2-6; clone size: NA; D gene: NA; V gene: TRBV9; CDR3 DNA: TGTGCCAGCAGCGGCAGGGCCAACGTCCTGACTTTC; CDR3 protein: CASSGRANVLTF
J gene: TRBJ1-5; clone size: NA; D gene: TRBD1; V gene: TRBV5-1; CDR3 DNA: TGCGCCAGCAGCCAGACAGGGGCAGGCCAGCCCCAGCATTTT; CDR3 protein: CASSQTGAGQPQHF
J gene: TRBJ1-1; clone size: NA; D gene: NA; V gene: TRBV5-1; CDR3 DNA: TGCGCCAGCAGCTCGACAGGCCCCGGGGCTGAAGCTTTCTTT; CDR3 protein: CASSSTGPGAEAFF
J gene: TRBJ1-4; clone size: NA; D gene: TRBD1; V gene: TRBV5-1; CDR3 DNA: TGCGCCAGCAGCCCGGGACAGCAATATGAAAAACTGTTTTTT; CDR3 protein: CASSPGQQYEKLFF
J gene: TRBJ2-1; clone size: NA; D gene: NA; V gene: TRBV19; CDR3 DNA: TGTGCCAGTTCAATCATGGGGACGGGAGAGCAGTTCTTC; CDR3 protein: CASSIMGTGEQFF
J gene: TRBJ1-2; clone size: NA; D gene: TRBD1; V gene: TRBV6-5; CDR3 DNA: TGTGCCAGCAGTTCGGGACAGGGAGGCTACACCTTC; CDR3 protein: CASSSGQGGYTF
J gene: TRBJ2-1; clone size: once; D gene: TRBD2; V gene: TRBV2; CDR3 DNA: TGTGCCAGCAGTCGTGAGGGCGCGGGAGGGCAGGTTGAGCAGTTCTTC; CDR3 protein: CASSREGAGGQVEQFF
J gene: TRBJ1-5; clone size: NA; D gene: NA; V gene: TRBV5-5; CDR3 DNA: TGTGCCAGCAGCTTAGGGGGGGATGGCAATCAGCCCCAGCATTTT; CDR3 protein: CASSLGGDGNQPQHF
J gene: TRBJ2-1; clone size: NA; D gene: NA; V gene: TRBV27; CDR3 DNA: TGTGCCAGCAGTGGCTGGAGCGGAAACAATGAGCAGTTCTTC; CDR3 protein: CASSGWSGNNEQFF
J gene: TRBJ1-1; clone size: few; D gene: NA; V gene: TRBV19; CDR3 DNA: TGTGCCAGTAGTATGCTAGGGTTTGGGGTTAAAGCTTTCTTT; CDR3 protein: CASSMLGFGVKAFF
J gene: TRBJ2-2; clone size: NA; D gene: NA; V gene: TRBV5-1; CDR3 DNA: TGCGCCAGCAGCTCGGGCAGACCCGGGGAGCTGTTTTTT; CDR3 protein: CASSSGRPGELFF
J gene: TRBJ2-7; clone size: NA; D gene: NA; V gene: TRBV14; CDR3 DNA: TGTGCCAGCAGCCAGGTTTACGAGCAGTACTTC; CDR3 protein: CASSQVYEQYF
J gene: TRBJ1-1; clone size: once; D gene: NA; V gene: TRBV18; CDR3 DNA: TGTGCCAGCTCACCAATGAGCACAGTGAACACTGAAGCTTTCTTT; CDR3 protein: CASSPMSTVNTEAFF
J gene: TRBJ2-7; clone size: NA; D gene: NA; V gene: TRBV19; CDR3 DNA: TGTGCCAGTAGTATCAACAGGGACTACGAGCAGTACTTC; CDR3 protein: CASSINRDYEQYF
J gene: TRBJ1-6; clone size: NA; D gene: NA; V gene: TRBV2; CDR3 DNA: TGTGCCAGCAGTGACCTGGGGAATAATTCACCCCTCCACTTT; CDR3 protein: CASSDLGNNSPLHF
J gene: TRBJ2-1; clone size: NA; D gene: TRBD1; V gene: TRBV24-1; CDR3 DNA: TGTGCCACCAGTGACCCGACAGGGGGGACATACAATGAGCAGTTCTTC; CDR3 protein: CATSDPTGGTYNEQFF
J gene: TRBJ2-1; clone size: NA; D gene: NA; V gene: TRBV11-3; CDR3 DNA: TGTGCCAGCAGCCCGGGACCCGCCGGTAATGAGCAGTTCTTC; CDR3 protein: CASSPGPAGNEQFF
J gene: TRBJ2-3; clone size: NA; D gene: NA; V gene: TRBV19; CDR3 DNA: TGTGCCAGTAGTATGAAGGGTCCCCTTGCTAGCACAGATACGCAGTATTTT; CDR3 protein: CASSMKGPLASTDTQYF
J gene: TRBJ2-7; clone size: NA; D gene: TRBD1; V gene: TRBV30; CDR3 DNA: TGTGCCTGGAGTGTAGGCTCGGACAGGGAAACCTACGAGCAGTACTTC; CDR3 protein: CAWSVGSDRETYEQYF
J gene: TRBJ1-3; clone size: NA; D gene: NA; V gene: TRBV3-1/TRBV3-2; CDR3 DNA: TGTGCCAGCAGCCAAGATTGGGGCTCCCCTGGAAACACCATATATTTT; CDR3 protein: CASSQDWGSPGNTIYF
J gene: TRBJ1-6; clone size: once; D gene: NA; V gene: TRBV11-2; CDR3 DNA: TGTGCCAGCAGCCCGGAGAATTCACCCCTCCACTTT; CDR3 protein: CASSPENSPLHF
J gene: TRBJ1-2; clone size: NA; D gene: TRBD1; V gene: TRBV19; CDR3 DNA: TGTGCCAGTAGTATCGCCCTGGACAGGGTATATGGCTACACCTTC; CDR3 protein: CASSIALDRVYGYTF
J gene: TRBJ1-2; clone size: NA; D gene: TRBD1; V gene: TRBV18; CDR3 DNA: TGTGCCAGCTCACCACCGGGACAGGGGAACTACACCTTC; CDR3 protein: CASSPPGQGNYTF
J gene: TRBJ1-2; clone size: few; D gene: NA; V gene: TRBV19; CDR3 DNA: TGTGCCAGTAGTATCAGGGCGGAACTCGGGGGCTACACCTTC; CDR3 protein: CASSIRAELGGYTF
J gene: TRBJ1-6; clone size: NA; D gene: NA; V gene: TRBV7-9; CDR3 DNA: TGTGCCAGCAGCATGGATCCCCAAACCTGGTCACCCCTCCACTTT; CDR3 protein: CASSMDPQTWSPLHF
J gene: TRBJ1-4; clone size: NA; D gene: TRBD1; V gene: TRBV30; CDR3 DNA: TGTGCCTGGGGACAGGGGGCAATGGTTAATGAAAAACTGTTTTTT; CDR3 protein: CAWGQGAMVNEKLFF
J gene: TRBJ1-5; clone size: NA; D gene: NA; V gene: TRBV6-1; CDR3 DNA: TGTGCCAGCAGTGAACCGGGAAACTCTAGGGGCAATCAGCCCCAGCATTTT; CDR3 protein: CASSEPGNSRGNQPQHF
J gene: TRBJ1-5; clone size: NA; D gene: NA; V gene: TRBV6-2/TRBV6-3; CDR3 DNA: TGTGCCAGCAGTCCGTTTGGGGCTGGTCAGCCCCAGCATTTT; CDR3 protein: CASSPFGAGQPQHF
J gene: TRBJ2-5; clone size: NA; D gene: TRBD1; V gene: TRBV28; CDR3 DNA: TGTGCCAGCAGTTTTAGACAGGGGGCGGGTGAGACCCAGTACTTC; CDR3 protein: CASSFRQGAGETQYF
J gene: TRBJ1-1; clone size: NA; D gene: NA; V gene: TRBV15; CDR3 DNA: TGTGCCACCAGCAGAGCCTCGGGGGGGATTGACACTGAAGCTTTCTTT; CDR3 protein: CATSRASGGIDTEAFF
J gene: TRBJ1-2; clone size: NA; D gene: NA; V gene: TRBV4-3; CDR3 DNA: TGCGCCAGCAGCCAAGATCATGGGCAGGGCGGTTATGGCTACACCTTC; CDR3 protein: CASSQDHGQGGYGYTF
J gene: TRBJ1-2; clone size: NA; D gene: TRBD1; V gene: TRBV11-2; CDR3 DNA: TGTGCCAGCAGCCAACCCGGACAGGGGGAAGACTATGGCTACACCTTC; CDR3 protein: CASSQPGQGEDYGYTF